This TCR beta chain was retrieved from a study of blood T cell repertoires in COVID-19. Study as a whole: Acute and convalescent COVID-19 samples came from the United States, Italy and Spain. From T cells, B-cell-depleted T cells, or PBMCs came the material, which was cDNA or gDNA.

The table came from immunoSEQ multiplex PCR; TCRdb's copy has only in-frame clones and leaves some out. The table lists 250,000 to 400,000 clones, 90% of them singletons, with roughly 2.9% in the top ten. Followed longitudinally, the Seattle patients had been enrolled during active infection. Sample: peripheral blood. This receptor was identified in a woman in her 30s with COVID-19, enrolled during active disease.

The CDR3 DNA follows: TGTGCCAGTAGTATCGGTTTGGGCAGCTCCATCTCCTACGAGCAGTACTTC. Its protein product is CASSIGLGSSISYEQYF. The chain couples TRBV19 to TRBJ2-7; D gene unclear. CDR1 and CDR2 (germline): LNHDA, SQIVND (reference sequence). The CDR3 length is 17 residues. Trimming took off 3 bases at V and 0 bases at J, with 18 bases between the two ends.